The next 16 T cell receptor beta chains were all read from a single sample in a study of blood T cell repertoires in COVID-19 (dated by TCRdb to the early 2020s). The receptor library was made with the immunoSEQ multiplex PCR assay. TCRdb stores this immuneACCESS table with in-frame sequences only. Part of the clones is absent; in the studies checked, under half of the shortfall reflects unresolved V genes, and no reason is known for the rest. For this sample there are 150,000 to 200,000 clones; about 87% appear just once. The top ten hold roughly 1.4% of the sample. Material for sequencing was peripheral blood. The receptors stem from a woman in her 50s with acute or convalescent COVID-19.

The rearrangement uses TRBV2 and TRBJ1-1; D is unclear. This CDR3 region has 12 residues. Germline loops: CDR1 SNHLY, CDR2 FYNNEI. Trimming removed 4 bases at V and 7 bases at J, with 10 bases between. The CDR3 reads CASSGQVGEAFF. For the CDR3, the DNA is TGTGCCAGCAGTGGGCAGGTGGGTGAAGCTTTCTTT.

The gene calls are TRBV3-1 (or the pseudogene TRBV3-2) and TRBJ1-1, with TRBD1 matching over 9 bases. With V trimmed by 0 bases and J by 4 bases, 3 bases remained unmatched. The CDR3 extends over 15 amino acids. Germline V CDR1 and CDR2: LGHDT, YNNKEL (reference sequence). CDR3 loop: CASSQEATGGTEAFF. CDR3 DNA: TGTGCCAGCAGCCAAGAGGCGACAGGGGGCACTGAAGCTTTCTTT.

This clone was picked up one time. The chain has TRBV12-2 and TRBJ1-2; TRBD1 is the table's D call, not checked against the DNA. TRBV12-2 is listed as a pseudogene. CDR3 length: 15 residues. DNA for the CDR3: TGTGCAAGTCGCTTAGGGCAGGGGGCAAACTATGGCTACACCTTC. Protein product: CASRLGQGANYGYTF.

The CDR3 sequence is CASSISGVMESPLHF. CDR3 in DNA: TGTGCCAGTAGTATTTCAGGGGTAATGGAGTCACCCCTCCACTTT. The V call is TRBV19, the J call TRBJ1-6, with D possibly being TRBD1 (6 bases). V lost 3 bases to trimming and J lost 10 bases, with 16 bases between them. This CDR3 is built from 15 residues. CDR1 and CDR2 from the germline V gene are LNHDA and SQIVND (reference sequence).

The chain carries TRBV7-2 and TRBJ1-1; perhaps TRBD1 as D (6 bases). The CDR3 consists of 15 residues. The germline V gene has CDR1 SGHTA and CDR2 FQGNSA. V was clipped by 5 bases and J by 7 bases, with 20 bases between them. The CDR3 region has the DNA TGTGCCAGCAGCCCCAGACAGTGGAGGGGGGGTGAAGCTTTCTTT. Its protein is CASSPRQWRGGEAFF.

The gene calls are TRBV3-1 (or the pseudogene TRBV3-2) and TRBJ1-1; 8 bases match TRBD1. CDR3 length: 14 amino acids. Per the germline V gene, CDR1 is LGHDT and CDR2 is YNNKEL (reference sequence). V gave up 0 bases and J gave up 9 bases; unmatched junction bases: 6. The CDR3 loop reads CASSQDTSGGKAFF. The CDR3 DNA is TGTGCCAGCAGCCAAGATACGTCAGGGGGCAAAGCTTTCTTT.

CDR3 in amino acids: CAWSVPRGQFF. The CDR3 DNA reads as TGTGCCTGGAGTGTACCCCGAGGGCAGTTCTTC. The gene calls are TRBV30 and TRBJ2-1; unclear D gene. CDR1 is GTSNPN, CDR2 SVGIG, per germline (reference sequence). The CDR3 contains 11 residues. The germline V and J ends were trimmed by 0 bases and 12 bases, with 9 bases remaining between them.

V usage is TRBV7-2 and J usage is TRBJ1-4; 7 bases line up with TRBD1. V shed 5 bases, J shed 7 bases, and the junction held 13 bases outside the gene matches. Germline assignment: CDR1 SGHTA and CDR2 FQGNSA. This CDR3 is built from 16 residues. CDR3 coding DNA: TGTGCCAGCAGCCTTGGACAGGTCTTCTCGGGTGAAAAACTGTTTTTT. Translating gives CASSLGQVFSGEKLFF.

V usage is TRBV10-3 and J usage is TRBJ1-5, with 8 bases matching TRBD1. V trimming: 7 bases; J trimming: 7 bases; junction bases outside the gene matches: 6. The V gene's germline CDR1 is ENHRY and CDR2 SYGVKD. There are 13 residues in the CDR3. As DNA, the CDR3 is TGTGCCATCACCCAGGGGGCTGGACAGCCCCAGCATTTT. Protein: CAITQGAGQPQHF.

The V call is TRBV7-2, the J call TRBJ2-7, with 10 bases that match TRBD2. V shed 1 base and J 5 bases; nucleotides not matched to a gene: 11. The CDR3 extends over 17 amino acids. Germline assignment: CDR1 SGHTA and CDR2 FQGNSA. CDR3 nucleotides: TGTGCCAGCAGCTTAGGGGAGCGGGAGGGCCGCATCGACGAGCAGTACTTC. Amino acids: CASSLGEREGRIDEQYF.

CDR3 amino acids: CASSYSATEAFF. In nucleotides, the CDR3 is TGTGCCAGCAGTTACAGTGCCACTGAAGCTTTCTTT. The chain recombines TRBV12-3 or TRBV12-4 with TRBJ1-1, with unresolved D. Deletions cut 4 bases from V and 4 bases from J, with 7 bases between. The CDR3 runs 12 residues.

This sequence joins TRBV6-2 or TRBV6-3 and TRBJ1-2; TRBD1 is a possible D gene (5 bases). The V gene's germline CDR1 is MNHEY and CDR2 SVGEGT. The CDR3 sequence is 19 residues long. The germline V and J ends were trimmed by 2 bases and 4 bases, with 26 bases remaining between them. CDR3 residues: CASSYAAGDSLGGAYGYTF. The CDR3 DNA reads TGTGCCAGCAGTTACGCTGCTGGGGACTCCCTCGGAGGGGCCTATGGCTACACCTTC.

This clone appeared once. V usage is TRBV9 and J usage is TRBJ2-5; TRBD2 is a possible D gene (5 bases). CDR3 size: 15 residues. With 4 bases removed from V and 1 base from J, the gap between germline ends came to 14 bases. The germline V gene encodes CDR1 SGDLS and CDR2 YYNGEE. As DNA, the CDR3 is TGTGCCAGCAGCACCCGAGGGATGATCCAAGAGACCCAGTACTTC. Protein: CASSTRGMIQETQYF.

The chain couples TRBV10-1 to TRBJ1-6; no reliable D call. CDR3 length: 12 amino acids. Trimming cost V 3 bases and J 10 bases, with 7 bases left between them. The germline V gene encodes CDR1 WNHNN and CDR2 SYGVQD (reference sequence). The CDR3 DNA reads TGCGCCAGCAGTGATCGGTGGTCACCCCTCCACTTT. Encoded protein: CASSDRWSPLHF.

J is TRBJ2-1 and V is TRBV5-1, with D perhaps TRBD2 (6 bases). V was pared by 1 base and J by 5 bases, with 10 bases between. CDR3 size: 14 residues. Germline values: CDR1 SGHRS, CDR2 YFSETQ. The CDR3 DNA follows: TGCGCCAGCAGCTTGTCTAGCGTAAACAATGAGCAGTTCTTC. As protein: CASSLSSVNNEQFF. Complete variable domain (other parts from reference TRBV5-1 and TRBJ2-1): KAGVTQTPRYLIKTRGQQVTLSCSPISGHRSVSWYQQTPGQGLQFLFEYFSETQRNKGNFPGRFSGRQFSNSRSEMNVSTLELGDSALYLCASSLSSVNNEQFFGPGTRLTVL.

The J gene is TRBJ2-7, the V gene TRBV7-2, with TRBD1 matching 9 bases. V trimming: 6 bases; J trimming: 6 bases; junction bases outside the gene matches: 6. The CDR3 is 13 residues long. In germline, CDR1 is SGHTA, CDR2 FQGNSA. The CDR3 nucleotides are TGTGCCAGCAGGGAAACAGGGGGCGGCGAGCAGTACTTC. Protein: CASRETGGGEQYF.